This TCR beta chain was recorded in a study of blood T cell repertoires in COVID-19. Clones were read by immunoSEQ multiplex PCR, and TCRdb kept only the in-frame ones, dropping some. The sample has some 190,000 clones; 65% to 85% are singletons. J was trimmed by 5 bases and V by 9 bases; bases with no gene match: 4. Germline-derived CDR1 and CDR2 are LNHDA and SQIVND (reference sequence). This CDR3 comprises 12 residues. The source of this sequence is a woman aged 25 to 39 who had recovered from COVID-19. Sequencing was done on a sample of PBMCs or T cells enriched from blood (not recorded which). The chain joins TRBV19 to TRBJ1-1; TRBD1 matches at 9 bases. The DNA of the CDR3 is TGTGCCAGCGACAGGGGGAGGACTGAAGCTTTCTTT. It yields the protein CASDRGRTEAFF. The variable domain in full, with the rest retrieved from reference TRBV19 and TRBJ1-1, is DGGITQSPKYLFRKEGQNVTLSCEQNLNHDAMYWYRQDPGQGLRLIYYSQIVNDFQKGDIAEGYSVSREKKESFPLTVTSAQKNPTAFYLCASDRGRTEAFFGQGTRLTVV.